Included here is one T cell receptor beta chain sequence, with context. What it recognizes is unknown. The source of the sample is a study of early T cells in non-severe SARS-CoV-2 infection. Study in general: Sequenced bulk RNA came from whole blood that was unsorted, and chains were unpaired.

Trimming removed 1 base at V and 6 bases at J, with 3 bases between. The CDR3 has 12 residues. Per germline, CDR1 SGHAT and CDR2 FQNNGV. Study results and limitations: Matches to VDJdb favored anti-spike CD8 responses and missed private and CD4 specificities.

Individual cDNA molecules each received unique molecular identifiers attached to them. Using its own MiXCR run on the 5' RACE reads, TCRdb lists one record per CDR3 protein. The sample has 30,000 to 40,000 distinct CDR3 sequences, about 5.5% seen once. This clonotype was sampled from an adult who was a healthcare worker with PCR-confirmed SARS-CoV-2 infection or an uninfected control (not recorded which). The V call is TRBV11-2, the J call TRBJ2-2; no reliable D call. The specimen comprised whole blood, sampled at baseline. CDR3 loop: CASSLASGELFF. CDR3 sequence (DNA): TGTGCCAGCAGCTTAGCATCCGGGGAGCTGTTTTTT.